The 17 T cell receptor beta chains given below trace back to one sample, sequenced in a study of Ad26.COV2.S vaccination and SARS-CoV-2 variants. Treatment described: about 20 received Ad26.COV2.S at low or high dose, single or two shots; about five received placebo; per-sample allocation not given. Samples analyzed were those drawn on day 63 after the first vaccine or placebo injection. TCRdb's table, derived via immunoSEQ multiplex PCR, lists solely in-frame clones and lacks some. The sample consists of hundreds of thousands of clones, about 80% of them appearing once. Sequences were derived from peripheral blood, sampled in a trial of Ad26.COV2.S vaccine versus placebo. Every receptor here comes from a person between 18 and 59 years old who received the Ad26.COV2.S COVID-19 vaccine or a placebo.

The chain uses TRBV14 and TRBJ2-7; D unresolved. Deletions cut 1 base from V and 4 bases from J, with 14 bases between. This CDR3 is built from 15 residues. Germline CDR1 reads SGHDN; CDR2 reads FVKESK. The CDR3 DNA follows: TGTGCCAGCAGCCAAGGACCGACACCGCCTTACGAGCAGTACTTC. As protein: CASSQGPTPPYEQYF.

V gene TRBV6-5 combines with J gene TRBJ2-7; tentatively, D is TRBD1 (6 bases). The V gene's germline CDR1 is MNHEY and CDR2 SVGAGI. Trimming cost V 6 bases and J 6 bases, with 6 bases left between them. The CDR3 spans 10 residues. DNA of the CDR3: TGTGCCAGCAGGGGGGCCGAGCAGTACTTC. As protein: CASRGAEQYF.

This chain links TRBV9 with TRBJ1-5; D unclear. The V end was cut by 3 bases, the J end by 0 bases, with 10 bases between. The CDR3 extends over 15 amino acids. CDR1 is SGDLS, CDR2 YYNGEE, per germline. In DNA form, the CDR3 reads TGTGCCAGCAGCGCCAGCCCCTATAGCAATCAGCCCCAGCATTTT. It is translated as CASSASPYSNQPQHF.

The table lists this clone with a count of one. The V and J genes are TRBV13 and TRBJ2-3; D is unclear. Germline CDR1 reads PRHDT; CDR2 reads FYEKMQ (reference sequence). Trimming shortened V by 1 base and J by 6 bases, and 11 bases separated the two germline ends. The CDR3 extends over 14 amino acids. CDR3 DNA sequence: TGTGCCAGCAGCTTAGCGGGTCCGTGGGATACGCAGTATTTT. It codes for CASSLAGPWDTQYF.

The chain has TRBV7-8 and TRBJ1-2, with D unresolved. The ends were cut back, 1 base at V and 6 bases at J, with 15 bases in the middle. CDR1 is SGHVS, CDR2 FQNEAQ, per germline. CDR3 length: 15 residues. CDR3 sequence: CASSLERVRSNGYTF. The CDR3, as DNA: TGTGCCAGCAGCTTAGAAAGGGTACGGAGTAATGGCTACACCTTC.

V is TRBV19 and J is TRBJ2-2; D not certain. V was cut by 4 bases and J by 5 bases, with 5 bases left in between. Germline CDR1 LNHDA, CDR2 SQIVND (reference sequence). The CDR3 length is 12 residues. The chain's CDR3 is CASSTGTGELFF. The CDR3 DNA sequence: TGTGCCAGTAGTACTGGGACCGGGGAGCTGTTTTTT.

V gene TRBV10-1 combines with J gene TRBJ2-1, with TRBD2 matching over 9 bases. Looked up from germline, CDR1 is WNHNN and CDR2 is SYGVQD (reference sequence). With V trimmed by 7 bases and J by 7 bases, 14 bases remained unmatched. The CDR3 runs to 16 residues. CDR3 sequence reads: CASTEGGLAGRNEQFF. The CDR3, as DNA: TGCGCCAGCACCGAGGGGGGGCTAGCGGGACGGAATGAGCAGTTCTTC.

V and J are TRBV18 and TRBJ2-1; 8 nucleotides align to TRBD1. This CDR3 spans 16 amino acids. V lost 3 bases, J lost 8 bases, and 12 bases stayed unmatched. Germline loops: CDR1 KGHSH, CDR2 LQKENI. CDR3 nucleotides: TGTGCCAGCTCACCTGGACAGGGATTTTACGGGGATGAGCAGTTCTTC. Its translation: CASSPGQGFYGDEQFF.

V and J are TRBV19 and TRBJ2-5; 9 nucleotides line up with TRBD2. This CDR3 has 17 amino acids. Germline trimming cut 5 bases from V and 6 bases from J; bases unmatched to any gene: 16. The germline CDR1 and CDR2 sequences are LNHDA and SQIVND (reference sequence). CDR3 coding DNA: TGTGCCAGTAGTCCAACGGGGGGTTTAGCGGGGGCACAGACCCAGTACTTC. The encoded protein is CASSPTGGLAGAQTQYF.

The rearrangement links TRBV6-5 to TRBJ2-7, with 9 bases fitting TRBD2. Germline loops: CDR1 MNHEY, CDR2 SVGAGI. V trimming: 5 bases; J trimming: 5 bases; junction bases outside the gene matches: 10. CDR3 length equals 15 residues. The CDR3 nucleotides are TGTGCCAGCAGTCAACTAGCGGGTGGGGCGCACGAGCAGTACTTC. Its translation is CASSQLAGGAHEQYF.

The gene calls are TRBV5-1 and TRBJ1-1, with 10 bases identical to TRBD1. This CDR3 has 16 residues. CDR1 is SGHRS and CDR2 is YFSETQ in the germline V gene. Germline trimming cut 1 base from V and 4 bases from J; bases unmatched to any gene: 7. CDR3: CASSLTTGGGSTEAFF. The CDR3 DNA reads TGCGCCAGCAGCTTGACGACAGGGGGCGGGAGCACTGAAGCTTTCTTT.

A note on this clone: This same CDR3 is encoded by further DNA sequences in the sample. The chain joins TRBV7-9 to TRBJ2-2, with D possibly being TRBD2 (6 bases). Germline CDR1 is SEHNR and CDR2 is FQNEAQ (reference sequence). V was cut by 2 bases and J by 5 bases, with 6 bases left in between. The CDR3 covers 13 residues. The CDR3 region has the DNA TGTGCCAGCAGCTTACGGGGGACCGGGGAGCTGTTTTTT. Protein product: CASSLRGTGELFF. Variable domain in full (rest from reference TRBV7-9 and TRBJ2-2): DTGVSQNPRHKITKRGQNVTFRCDPISEHNRLYWYRQTLGQGPEFLTYFQNEAQLEKSRLLSDRFSAERPKGSFSTLEIQRTEQGDSAMYLCASSLRGTGELFFGEGSRLTVL.

The V and J genes are TRBV30 and TRBJ1-6, with D perhaps matching TRBD1 (5 bases). V dropped 4 bases and J dropped 10 bases, with 17 bases sitting between them. CDR1 and CDR2 from the germline V gene are GTSNPN and SVGIG (reference sequence). The CDR3 has 14 residues. CDR3 loop: CAWNSAGGGSPLHF. In nucleotides, the CDR3 is TGTGCCTGGAACTCTGCGGGTGGGGGATCACCCCTCCACTTT.

This chain joins TRBV18 and TRBJ1-1, with D possibly TRBD1 on 5 matching bases. Germline lookup yields CDR1 KGHSH and CDR2 LQKENI. The CDR3 contains 14 residues. With 5 bases removed from V and 4 bases from J, the gap between germline ends came to 14 bases. CDR3 residues: CASSRDSGSTEAFF. The CDR3 region has the DNA TGTGCCAGCTCAAGAGACAGTGGAAGCACTGAAGCTTTCTTT.

The chain recombines TRBV11-3 with TRBJ2-7; D not certain. Germline loops: CDR1 SGHNT, CDR2 YENEEA. Trimming pared 0 bases from V and 11 bases from J, leaving 14 bases between. The CDR3 is 13 amino acids. CDR3 DNA sequence: TGTGCCAGCAGCTTAGACGGCAGCGCGACGGAGTACTTC. Translating it yields CASSLDGSATEYF.

The chain has TRBV2 and TRBJ1-2, with TRBD1 matching over 8 bases. From germline, CDR1 is SNHLY and CDR2 FYNNEI. V dropped 7 bases and J dropped 1; count of bases not matched to a gene: 8. The CDR3 totals 15 residues. The CDR3 loop reads CASTRTGYGNYGYTF. CDR3 coding DNA: TGTGCCAGCACCAGGACAGGGTACGGTAACTATGGCTACACCTTC.

The chain recombines TRBV3-1 (or the pseudogene TRBV3-2) with TRBJ2-1; no definite D call. The CDR3 is 12 residues long. The V gene's germline CDR1 is LGHDT and CDR2 YNNKEL (reference sequence). The V end lost 3 bases, the J end lost 10 bases, and 10 bases lay between the germline ends. The CDR3 DNA is TGTGCCAGCAGCCATCTGTCCGGCGAGCAGTTCTTC. This translates into CASSHLSGEQFF.